Listed here are 21 T cell receptor beta chains from one sample, sequenced in a study of T cells expressing NK-cell markers. TCRdb derives one entry per CDR3 protein from the 5' RACE reads, leaving out DNA. The table for this sample gives over 100,000 distinct CDR3 sequences. Sequenced sample: blood T cells: a sorted CD56 or NKG2C T cell subset, CD4+ or CD8+ T cells, or bulk PBMC T cells (not recorded which). These receptors all stem from a woman aged 18-70 years in good health.

The rearrangement links TRBV14 to TRBJ1-3; the D gene TCRdb calls, TRBD1, cannot be checked with no DNA. The CDR3 covers 15 residues. The germline CDR1 and CDR2 sequences are SGHDN and FVKESK. The CDR3 loop reads CASSRDRVSGNTIYF.

The rearrangement links TRBV29-1 to TRBJ2-5. Looked up from germline, CDR1 is SQVTM and CDR2 is ANQGSEA. The CDR3 spans 16 residues. This CDR3 is CSVEDLLESPQETQYF.

The rearrangement links TRBV12-3 or TRBV12-4 to TRBJ1-5; the D call from TCRdb, TRBD1, cannot be confirmed without DNA. The CDR3 consists of 14 residues. The CDR3 is CASSPDRINQPQHF.

V gene TRBV10-1 combines with J gene TRBJ1-6. The CDR3 is 13 residues long. Germline CDR1 WNHNN, CDR2 SYGVQD (reference sequence). Here the CDR3 reads CASRTHFNSPLHF.

The genes are TRBV5-5 and TRBJ2-7. Per the germline V gene, CDR1 is SGHKS and CDR2 is YYEKEE (reference sequence). This CDR3 has 16 residues. The CDR3: CASSLVVQGTPYEQYF.

The rearrangement joins TRBV4-3 to TRBJ1-4; TCRdb's D call, TRBD1, is unchecked because there is no DNA. Germline CDR1 reads LGHNA; CDR2 reads YSLEER. The CDR3 covers 15 residues. The CDR3 spells CASSQDRESNEKLFF.

The chain joins TRBV12-3 or TRBV12-4 to TRBJ2-4. The CDR3 spans 15 residues. The CDR3 spells CASSLDEGSKNIQYF.

The genes are TRBV12-3 or TRBV12-4 and TRBJ2-7. The CDR3 contains 15 residues. CDR3 in amino acids: CASSSGAEMTYEQYF.

This chain uses TRBV7-6 with TRBJ2-3; TCRdb gives TRBD2 as the D gene, but with no DNA this cannot be confirmed. Germline assignment: CDR1 SGHVS and CDR2 FNYEAQ. This CDR3 spans 13 amino acids. This CDR3 is CASSSLAVDTQYF.

The chain links TRBV27 to TRBJ2-7; without DNA, the TCRdb call of TRBD1 cannot be checked. The CDR3 contains 15 residues. Germline V gives CDR1 MNHEY, CDR2 SMNVEV (reference sequence). This CDR3 is CASSLTGAQLWEQYF.

V is TRBV11-2 and J is TRBJ2-5; TCRdb proposes TRBD2, but this gene call is untestable without DNA. The germline V gene has CDR1 SGHAT and CDR2 FQNNGV. The CDR3 loop spans 15 amino acids. This CDR3 reads CASSSPIQGGETQYF.

The V gene is TRBV12-3 or TRBV12-4, the J gene TRBJ2-7; lacking DNA, the TRBD2 call made by TCRdb goes unchecked. This CDR3 region has 15 residues. CDR3 amino acids: CASTSAGGAGMEQYF.

CDR3 protein: CATSVGAGTDTQYF. The chain links TRBV24-1 to TRBJ2-3. The length of the CDR3 is 14 residues. CDR1 KGHDR and CDR2 SFDVKD come from the germline V gene.

This sequence joins TRBV20-1 and TRBJ1-1. Germline values: CDR1 DFQATT, CDR2 SNEGSKA (reference sequence). CDR3 length equals 11 residues. Here the CDR3 reads CSARDPTEAFF.

The V gene is TRBV20-1, the J gene TRBJ1-5. This CDR3 comprises 15 residues. Germline V CDR1 and CDR2: DFQATT, SNEGSKA (reference sequence). The CDR3 sequence: CSARESRYSNQPQHF.

This chain connects TRBV20-1 to TRBJ2-7; the TRBD2 assignment by TCRdb is unverifiable without DNA. CDR1 and CDR2 from the germline V gene are DFQATT and SNEGSKA (reference sequence). This CDR3 spans 15 amino acids. The CDR3 loop reads CSARGETRAAYEQYF.

The chain combines TRBV29-1 with TRBJ2-1; TCRdb's assignment of TRBD1 cannot be checked, as there is no DNA. This CDR3 is 13 amino acids long. CDR1 is SQVTM, CDR2 ANQGSEA, per germline. The CDR3 reads CSGPRGSRNEQFF.

This rearrangement joins TRBV6-2 or TRBV6-3 to TRBJ2-7; absent DNA, TCRdb's TRBD2 call cannot be checked. The CDR3 is made up of 15 amino acids. The germline gives CDR1 MNHEY, CDR2 SVGEGT. The CDR3 spells CASSDRLAGSYEQYF.

J is TRBJ2-7 and V is TRBV19; TCRdb names TRBD1, which stays unverified in the absence of DNA. Germline assignment: CDR1 LNHDA and CDR2 SQIVND (reference sequence). There are 13 residues in the CDR3. CDR3 sequence: CASSPAGVREQYF.

The rearrangement uses TRBV29-1 and TRBJ1-2; there is no DNA to check the TCRdb D call of TRBD1. Germline values: CDR1 SQVTM, CDR2 ANQGSEA. This CDR3 is built from 14 residues. The CDR3 loop is CSVEDLIGRGGYTF.

The chain employs TRBV7-6 and TRBJ2-6; TCRdb outputs TRBD1, but without DNA this stays unchecked. CDR1 is SGHVS and CDR2 is FNYEAQ in the germline V gene. The CDR3 is made up of 15 amino acids. The CDR3 spells CASSDRGAGANVLTF.